This T cell receptor beta chain originates from a study of low-dose radiotherapy and immunotherapy resistance in tumors. Germline assignment: CDR1 DFQATT and CDR2 SNEGSKA (reference sequence). CDR3 length: 14 amino acids. Between the trimmed V and J ends, which lost 6 bases and 4 bases, there was a span of 18 bases. TRAV- and TRBV-specific primers, spanning alpha and beta chains, primed first-strand cDNA. Amplification of TCRs used a constant-region primer and V-primer adapter for about 21 PCR cycles. TCRdb processed the reads anew with MiXCR; each CDR3 protein has one entry. The sample includes approximately 11,000 distinct CDR3 sequences, 51% of them seen just once.

V usage is TRBV20-1 and J usage is TRBJ1-1, with D perhaps matching TRBD1 (5 bases). This TCR was sampled from a human donor with advanced metastatic prostate, ovarian, gallbladder or colorectal cancer (not recorded which). This table probably holds off-target reads from a library built for another chain. Here the CDR3 reads CSALGTPRPTEAFF. CDR3 in DNA: TGCAGTGCCCTGGGGACCCCCCGGCCCACTGAAGCTTTCTTT.